Below are 27 T cell receptor beta chains sequenced from a single sample in a study of spatial heterogeneity in lung cancer (dated by TCRdb to about 2019). General study outcomes and caveats: The tumor nonsynonymous mutation count correlated with the number of expanded alpha and beta TCRs within the tumor.

Library preparation was by 5' RACE. The sequencing machine was a NextSeq 500. TCRdb reran the public reads through fastp at Q25 and MiXCR, keeping productive beta chains. Records with the same CDR3 protein are collapsed into one entry carrying the most frequent genes and DNA. The sample contains roughly 10,000 distinct CDR3 sequences, approximately 8% of them found a single time. Roughly 22% of the sample is held by the ten biggest clonotypes. The meaning of the sample's time point label: sample taken at primary tumor resection. These receptors' targets are unknown. The starting material was lung tumor tissue, obtained at surgery. Every receptor here comes from a female donor with early-stage non-small cell lung cancer.

This clonotype was seen only a few times. Found in a library prepared for alpha chains, this beta chain is an off-target read, and its abundance has little meaning. The J gene is TRBJ2-3, the V gene TRBV12-3 or TRBV12-4; D is uncertain. Trimming pared 3 bases from V and 2 bases from J, leaving 12 bases between. The CDR3 length is 15 residues. CDR3 sequence (DNA): TGTGCCAGCAGTTTTGGTAGATCCTACACAGATACGCAGTATTTT. Translation gives CASSFGRSYTDTQYF.

This clonotype showed up many times. The size of this beta chain means little, since it is a stray read in a library made for alpha chains. The chain links TRBV6-5 to TRBJ2-3; maybe TRBD2 (6 bases). Germline-derived CDR1 and CDR2 are MNHEY and SVGAGI. V dropped 4 bases and J dropped 2 bases, with 13 bases sitting between them. The CDR3 is made up of 15 amino acids. CDR3 region: CASSWDSPNTDTQYF. CDR3 DNA: TGTGCCAGCAGTTGGGACTCTCCTAACACAGATACGCAGTATTTT.

This clonotype was recorded at least ten times. Within a library made for alpha chains, this beta chain is off target, and its count is uninformative. V is TRBV4-3 and J is TRBJ2-3; the D is unclear. Germline values: CDR1 LGHNA, CDR2 YSLEER. Trimming left V 3 bases short and J 2 bases short, with 6 bases between. The CDR3 totals 13 residues. CDR3 nucleotide sequence: TGCGCCAGCAGCCACACCAACACAGATACGCAGTATTTT. It translates to CASSHTNTDTQYF.

This clonotype was seen at least ten times. This beta chain was picked up by a library intended for alpha chains and is off target, so its count carries little meaning. The chain uses TRBV24-1 and TRBJ2-7; D might be TRBD1 (6 bases). Between the trimmed V and J ends, which lost 2 bases and 3 bases, there was a span of 28 bases. The CDR3 extends over 20 amino acids. Germline V gene lookup returns CDR1 KGHDR and CDR2 SFDVKD. CDR3 in amino acids: CATSDSLNPLKQGRNYEQYF. CDR3 in DNA: TGTGCCACCAGTGATTCCCTCAACCCCCTCAAACAGGGACGGAACTACGAGCAGTACTTC.

Remarks on this clonotype: Because the library targeted alpha chains, this beta chain is an off-target read whose size means little. The chain employs TRBV14 and TRBJ1-3; D is unclear. The germline CDR1 and CDR2 sequences are SGHDN and FVKESK. The V gene lost 4 bases and the J gene lost 0 bases, with 13 bases spanning the gap. The CDR3 consists of 16 residues. The CDR3 DNA is TGTGCCAGCAGCCCTTTTGACTCTGCCTCTGGAAACACCATATATTTT. Its protein product is CASSPFDSASGNTIYF. Variable domain in full (rest from reference TRBV14 and TRBJ1-3): EAGVTQFPSHSVIEKGQTVTLRCDPISGHDNLYWYRRVMGKEIKFLLHFVKESKQDESGMPNNRFLAERTGGTYSTLKVQPAELEDSGVYFCASSPFDSASGNTIYFGEGSWLTVV.

This clonotype has a count of ten or more. This beta chain represents an off-target read in a library built for alpha chains; its size is of limited meaning. J is TRBJ2-5 and V is TRBV30; D possibly corresponds to TRBD2 (5 bases). The CDR3 runs 13 residues. Germline V gene lookup returns CDR1 GTSNPN and CDR2 SVGIG (reference sequence). V was cut by 3 bases and J by 2 bases, with 10 bases left in between. CDR3 residues: CAWSGGRQETQYF. CDR3 nucleotides: TGTGCCTGGAGCGGAGGTAGACAAGAGACCCAGTACTTC.

This clonotype was picked up a small number of times. Because the library targeted alpha chains, this beta chain is an off-target read whose size means little. The CDR3 DNA follows: TGTGCCAGCAGCCCCGAGTACGCGAATCAGCCCCAGCATTTT. It specifies CASSPEYANQPQHF. The chain joins TRBV3-1 to TRBJ1-5; D call uncertain. The V end lost 4 bases, the J end lost 4 bases, and 11 bases lay between the germline ends. This CDR3 comprises 14 residues. Germline CDR1 and CDR2: LGHDT and YNNKEL (reference sequence).

In this sample, this clonotype turned up many times. A library prepared for alpha chains yielded this beta chain as an off-target read; its size is of little meaning. The rearrangement joins TRBV29-1 to TRBJ2-1; 7 bases align to TRBD2. The V segment lost 7 bases and the J segment 4 bases; nucleotides outside the gene matches: 7. Germline V lookup: CDR1 SQVTM, CDR2 ANQGSEA. This CDR3 is built from 13 residues. In nucleotides, the CDR3 is TGCAGCGGTACTAGCGCGGCGTACAATGAGCAGTTCTTC. Translating gives CSGTSAAYNEQFF.

In its sample, this clonotype was seen many times. Little can be read into the size of this beta chain, an off-target read in a library designed for alpha chains. This chain joins TRBV12-5 and TRBJ2-5; D is possibly TRBD2 (6 bases). V shed 6 bases and J shed 2 bases, with 13 bases lying between them. Per germline, CDR1 LGHNT and CDR2 FRNRAP. CDR3 length equals 14 residues. The CDR3: CASGAGFYQETQYF. The CDR3 nucleotides read TGTGCTAGTGGGGCGGGATTTTATCAAGAGACCCAGTACTTC. Looking up the rest from reference TRBV12-5 and TRBJ2-5 gives the full variable domain: DARVTQTPRHKVTEMGQEVTMRCQPILGHNTVFWYRQTMMQGLELLAYFRNRAPLDDSGMPKDRFSAEMPDATLATLKIQPSEPRDSAVYFCASGAGFYQETQYFGPGTRLLVL.

By sample fraction, this clonotype is medium-sized. In a library made to pick up alpha chains, this beta chain is a stray read with a size that means little. CDR3 loop: CATSRVSGTGQPQHF. The DNA of the CDR3 is TGTGCCACCAGCAGAGTGTCTGGAACGGGGCAGCCCCAGCATTTT. The chain links TRBV15 to TRBJ1-5, with unresolved D. Trimming took 1 base from V and 7 from J, leaving 14 bases between them. This CDR3 contains 15 residues. Germline loops: CDR1 LNHNV, CDR2 YYDKDF (reference sequence).

This clonotype is termed medium-sized (0.01 to 0.1%). This beta chain came through as a stray read in a library set up for alpha chains, and its size says little. The chain employs TRBV4-2 and TRBJ2-7; 8 bases line up with TRBD1. Germline assignment: CDR1 LGHNA and CDR2 YNFKEQ. The CDR3 extends over 17 amino acids. The J segment lost 6 bases and the V segment lost 0 bases, leaving 13 bases of the junction unmatched. CDR3 nucleotides: TGTGCCAGCAGCCAAGAAGATTCGAGGACAGGGCTTTCCGAGCAGTACTTC. The encoded protein is CASSQEDSRTGLSEQYF.

The table lists this clonotype with many counts. As an off-target read in a library built for alpha chains, this beta chain has a frequency of little significance. The V call is TRBV30, the J call TRBJ2-7; 8 bases are a match to TRBD2. Per the germline V gene, CDR1 is GTSNPN and CDR2 is SVGIG (reference sequence). V lost 1 base to trimming and J lost 2 bases; unmatched junction nucleotides: 4. This CDR3 is built from 14 residues. CDR3 sequence reads: CAWSAGGAAYEQYF. DNA for the CDR3: TGTGCCTGGAGTGCCGGGGGGGCGGCCTACGAGCAGTACTTC. The variable domain in full, completed from reference TRBV30 and TRBJ2-7, reads SQTIHQWPATLVQPVGSPLSLECTVEGTSNPNLYWYRQAAGRGLQLLFYSVGIGQISSEVPQNLSASRPQDRQFILSSKKLLLSDSGFYLCAWSAGGAAYEQYFGPGTRLTVT.

In this sample, this clonotype is medium-sized. This beta chain appears as a stray read in a library generated for alpha chains; its size is not informative. CDR3 sequence: CASDGYTEAFF. The CDR3 DNA follows: TGCGCCAGTGACGGGTACACTGAAGCTTTCTTT. V gene TRBV10-1 combines with J gene TRBJ1-1; D is undetermined. Germline CDR1 is WNHNN and CDR2 is SYGVQD (reference sequence). Trimming left V 9 bases short and J 3 bases short, with 8 bases between. This CDR3 contains 11 residues.

This clonotype showed up many times. The library was built for alpha chains, so this beta chain is an off-target read and its size means little. This chain joins TRBV27 and TRBJ2-2; D possibly uses TRBD1 or TRBD2 (6 bases each). Trimming removed 5 bases from V and 4 bases from J, with 11 bases in between. CDR1 and CDR2 from the germline V gene are MNHEY and SMNVEV (reference sequence). The length of the CDR3 is 14 residues. The CDR3 nucleotides read TGTGCCAGCAGTCGAGGGGGGCCCACCGGGGAGCTGTTTTTT. The encoded protein is CASSRGGPTGELFF.

This clonotype showed up many times. With the library built for alpha chains, this beta chain is off target and its frequency is not meaningful. This chain links TRBV7-9 with TRBJ2-4, with TRBD1 matching 8 bases. Germline V CDR1 and CDR2: SEHNR, FQNEAQ (reference sequence). CDR3 length: 14 residues. Trimming cost V 2 bases and J 5 bases; bases outside gene matches: 2. CDR3 DNA: TGTGCCAGCAGCTTACTACAGGGGGAAAACATTCAGTACTTC. The encoded protein is CASSLLQGENIQYF. The full variable domain, in which reference TRBV7-9 and TRBJ2-4 provide the parts outside the CDR3, is DTGVSQNPRHKITKRGQNVTFRCDPISEHNRLYWYRQTLGQGPEFLTYFQNEAQLEKSRLLSDRFSAERPKGSFSTLEIQRTEQGDSAMYLCASSLLQGENIQYFGAGTRLSVL.

In its sample, this clonotype was seen many times. This beta chain lies outside the target of a library built for alpha chains; its clone size means little. The rearrangement links TRBV6-6 to TRBJ1-5; no reliable D call. Trimming cost V 11 bases and J 6 bases, with 17 bases left between them. Germline values: CDR1 MNHNY, CDR2 SVGAGI (reference sequence). The CDR3 length is 13 residues. CDR3 bases: TGTGCCGCTAAGGCTGACCTAGTTCAGCCCCAGCATTTT. Encoded protein: CAAKADLVQPQHF.

This clonotype was seen many times. The size of this beta chain means little, since it is a stray read in a library made for alpha chains. This chain's CDR3 is CASTGGAQGYTF. The CDR3 DNA reads TGTGCCAGCACTGGGGGGGCGCAGGGCTACACCTTC. This chain uses TRBV6-6 with TRBJ1-2, with D perhaps matching TRBD1 (6 bases). Germline CDR1 MNHNY, CDR2 SVGAGI (reference sequence). CDR3 length: 12 residues. V shed 7 bases and J shed 8 bases, with 14 bases lying between them.

In its sample, this clonotype was seen a few times. Since the library was made to target alpha chains, this beta chain is a stray read and its abundance is not meaningful. The chain has TRBV12-3 or TRBV12-4 and TRBJ2-7; D perhaps matches TRBD1 (6 bases). The CDR3 length is 12 residues. V lost 5 bases, J lost 5 bases, and 10 bases lay in between. The CDR3 protein is CASSPQGNEQYF. The CDR3 DNA sequence: TGTGCCAGCAGTCCACAGGGCAACGAGCAGTACTTC.

About this clonotype: Sequence at one end of the junction differs from germline and may be a read error. This beta chain is off target for a library built for alpha chains, so its abundance means little. The chain's CDR3 is CGVDGTSGGAYNEQFF. The CDR3 DNA follows: TGCGGCGTTGATGGGACTAGCGGGGGGGCGTACAATGAGCAGTTCTTC. V and J are TRBV29-1 and TRBJ2-1; 16 nucleotides align to TRBD2. This CDR3 has 16 residues. Germline V CDR1 and CDR2: SQVTM, ANQGSEA.

At least ten counts were recorded for this clonotype. A library made for alpha chains picked up this beta chain off target, so its size means little. CDR3 region: CASSLLSTGGRIRERMNTEAFF. The DNA for the CDR3 is TGTGCCAGCAGTTTACTTTCGACAGGGGGCAGGATCAGGGAGCGGATGAACACTGAAGCTTTCTTT. The chain carries TRBV28 and TRBJ1-1; TRBD1 matches at 10 bases. The CDR3 covers 22 residues. V lost 2 bases, J lost 0 bases, and 21 bases stayed unmatched. Germline loops: CDR1 MDHEN, CDR2 SYDVKM. Using reference TRBV28 and TRBJ1-1 for the parts outside the CDR3, the full variable domain is DVKVTQSSRYLVKRTGEKVFLECVQDMDHENMFWYRQDPGLGLRLIYFSYDVKMKEKGDIPEGYSVSREKKERFSLILESASTNQTSMYLCASSLLSTGGRIRERMNTEAFFGQGTRLTVV.

This clonotype has ten or more counts. This beta chain was picked up by a library intended for alpha chains and is off target, so its count carries little meaning. J is TRBJ1-6 and V is TRBV20-1, with D uncertain. The CDR3 spans 16 residues. Germline assignment: CDR1 DFQATT and CDR2 SNEGSKA (reference sequence). V was trimmed by 0 bases and J by 5 bases, leaving 14 bases between them. CDR3 DNA sequence: TGCAGTGCTAGAGATCTTCTAGGACCGAATAATTCACCCCTCCACTTT. Residues: CSARDLLGPNNSPLHF.

There are many counts of this clonotype. For a library built for alpha chains, this beta chain is a stray read; little rests on its size. This rearrangement joins TRBV5-5 to TRBJ1-6; D gene unclear. The CDR3 extends over 15 amino acids. Trimming removed 4 bases from V and 5 bases from J, with 13 bases in between. Germline-derived CDR1 and CDR2 are SGHKS and YYEKEE (reference sequence). CDR3 sequence reads: CASSGGPQNNSPLHF. CDR3 coding DNA: TGTGCCAGCAGCGGCGGGCCCCAGAATAATTCACCCCTCCACTTT.

This clonotype is medium-sized by share. A library made for alpha chains picked up this beta chain off target, so its size means little. CDR3: CSARDPGRIYGYTF. The CDR3 nucleotides read TGCAGTGCTAGAGACCCGGGACGGATCTATGGCTACACCTTC. The chain is built from TRBV20-1 and TRBJ1-2; D possibly corresponds to TRBD1 (5 bases). Looked up from germline, CDR1 is DFQATT and CDR2 is SNEGSKA (reference sequence). The CDR3 is 14 amino acids. Trimming shortened V by 0 bases and J by 4 bases, and 12 bases separated the two germline ends.

Relative to its sample, this clonotype is medium-sized (0.01 to 0.1%). Little can be read into the size of this beta chain, an off-target read in a library designed for alpha chains. The rearrangement links TRBV6-6 to TRBJ1-4; D perhaps matches TRBD1 (5 bases). With 6 bases removed from V and 8 bases from J, the gap between germline ends came to 16 bases. The CDR3 runs 14 residues. Germline CDR1 is MNHNY and CDR2 is SVGAGI (reference sequence). CDR3 amino acids: CASSPPPGQEKLFF. CDR3 DNA: TGTGCCAGCAGCCCCCCCCCAGGGCAGGAAAAACTGTTTTTT.

This clonotype was observed at least ten times. Within a library made for alpha chains, this beta chain is off target, and its count is uninformative. J is TRBJ2-3 and V is TRBV20-1; 10 positions match TRBD2. V was clipped by 4 bases and J by 3 bases; unmatched bases: 4. Germline V gives CDR1 DFQATT, CDR2 SNEGSKA (reference sequence). The CDR3 is 14 amino acids. The CDR3 DNA sequence: TGCAGTGCTATCCCGGGACTAGCGACAGATACGCAGTATTTT. Translated: CSAIPGLATDTQYF.

This clonotype was seen a handful of times. The library was designed around alpha chains, so this beta chain is a stray read whose abundance carries little weight. This chain uses TRBV12-3 or TRBV12-4 with TRBJ2-5, with a weak D call TRBD1 (5 bases). The CDR3 length is 13 residues. V lost 6 bases, J lost 5 bases, and 13 bases lay in between. CDR3 loop: CASSRQSGETQYF. CDR3 in DNA: TGTGCCAGCAGCCGACAGTCAGGGGAGACCCAGTACTTC.

This clonotype showed up many times. Found in a library prepared for alpha chains, this beta chain is an off-target read, and its abundance has little meaning. The chain couples TRBV5-4 to TRBJ1-2, with unresolved D. Germline assignment: CDR1 SGHNT and CDR2 YYREEE (reference sequence). V was cut by 2 bases and J by 8 bases, with 10 bases left in between. The CDR3 consists of 12 residues. CDR3 DNA: TGTGCCAGCAGCTTTTTACAGAGCGGCTACACCTTC. Translation gives CASSFLQSGYTF.